This TCR beta chain was profiled in a study of blood T cell repertoires in COVID-19. Study at large: T cells, B-cell-depleted T cells, or PBMCs supplied cDNA or gDNA.

Data came from immunoSEQ multiplex PCR; TCRdb stores just in-frame clones and leaves some out. The sample includes tens of thousands of clones, around 84% of them seen just once. V lost 6 bases to trimming and J lost 5 bases, with 16 bases between them. This CDR3 contains 15 residues. CDR1 and CDR2 (germline): LNHDA, SQIVND (reference sequence). The gene calls are TRBV19 and TRBJ1-4, with a weak D call TRBD1 (5 bases). The source of this sequence is a man aged 45 to 65 with acute or convalescent COVID-19. The sequencing sample was made of peripheral blood. The CDR3 coding sequence is TGTGCCAGTAGGGAGAGACAGCACCCAAATGAAAAACTGTTTTTT. Its translation is CASRERQHPNEKLFF. The full variable domain, in which reference TRBV19 and TRBJ1-4 provide the parts outside the CDR3, is DGGITQSPKYLFRKEGQNVTLSCEQNLNHDAMYWYRQDPGQGLRLIYYSQIVNDFQKGDIAEGYSVSREKKESFPLTVTSAQKNPTAFYLCASRERQHPNEKLFFGSGTQLSVL.